What follows are 31 T cell receptor beta chains derived from one specimen sequenced in a study of blood T cells in healthy people across ages. The second PCR ran about 6 to 11 cycles with a sample-barcoded 5' primer and J-beta primers. TCRdb itself ran the 5' RACE reads through MiXCR, one entry per CDR3 protein. The table shows about 750,000 distinct CDR3 sequences, with roughly 50% occurring only once. The sequenced sample consisted of blood. The receptors come from a man older than 75 in good health.

The chain couples TRBV5-5 to TRBJ2-3, with 9 nucleotides matching TRBD2. Germline V lookup: CDR1 SGHKS, CDR2 YYEKEE (reference sequence). V shed 4 bases and J 1 base; nucleotides not matched to a gene: 4. The CDR3 covers 15 residues. CDR3 sequence (DNA): TGTGCCAGCAGCCAACCTAGCGGGGGCACAGATACGCAGTATTTT. Encoded protein: CASSQPSGGTDTQYF. Combining the CDR3 with reference TRBV5-5 and TRBJ2-3 gives the whole variable domain DAGVTQSPTHLIKTRGQQVTLRCSPISGHKSVSWYQQVLGQGPQFIFQYYEKEERGRGNFPDRFSARQFPNYSSELNVNALLLGDSALYLCASSQPSGGTDTQYFGPGTRLTVL.

The sample holds a few counts of this clonotype. The chain is built from TRBV2 and TRBJ2-7, with TRBD2 matching 8 bases. This CDR3 spans 13 amino acids. V was clipped by 8 bases and J by 4 bases; unmatched bases: 7. The germline gives CDR1 SNHLY, CDR2 FYNNEI. CDR3 bases: TGTGCCAGCGCCGGGAGGGGTGGGTACGAGCAGTACTTC. Protein sequence: CASAGRGGYEQYF. Using reference TRBV2 and TRBJ2-7 for the parts outside the CDR3, the full variable domain is EPEVTQTPSHQVTQMGQEVILRCVPISNHLYFYWYRQILGQKVEFLVSFYNNEISEKSEIFDDQFSVERPDGSNFTLKIRSTKLEDSAMYFCASAGRGGYEQYFGPGTRLTVT.

This sequence joins TRBV7-2 and TRBJ2-1, with 16 bases aligning to TRBD2. The CDR3 totals 15 residues. Per the germline V gene, CDR1 is SGHTA and CDR2 is FQGNSA. V shed 10 bases and J 4 bases; nucleotides not matched to a gene: 4. As DNA, the CDR3 is TGTGCCAAGGGACTAGCGGGAGGGCCTTACAATGAGCAGTTCTTC. This encodes CAKGLAGGPYNEQFF.

This clonotype occurred a few times. V gene TRBV2 combines with J gene TRBJ2-1; D ambiguous. The J call may be mistaken, given a closer DNA end match to TRBJ2-7. Germline CDR1 is SNHLY and CDR2 is FYNNEI. This CDR3 spans 13 amino acids. CDR3 protein: CASSENSYNEQYF. CDR3 sequence (DNA): TGTGCCAGCAGTGAAAACTCCTACAATGAGCAGTACTTC.

The chain has TRBV3-1 and TRBJ2-6; perhaps D is TRBD1 or TRBD2 (6 bases each). Trimming stripped 0 bases from V and 2 bases from J, with 8 bases between. This CDR3 has 16 residues. In germline, CDR1 is LGHDT, CDR2 YNNKEL (reference sequence). The CDR3 is CASSQERGPGANVLTF. The CDR3 DNA follows: TGTGCCAGCAGCCAAGAACGGGGGCCTGGGGCCAACGTCCTGACTTTC.

This rearrangement joins TRBV28 to TRBJ2-3; TRBD2 matches at 11 bases. With V trimmed by 1 base and J by 2 bases, 5 bases remained unmatched. Germline CDR1 and CDR2: MDHEN and SYDVKM. The CDR3 is 17 residues long. The CDR3 sequence is CASSLSGTSGHTDTQYF. As DNA, the CDR3 is TGTGCCAGCAGTTTATCCGGGACTAGCGGTCACACAGATACGCAGTATTTT.

The rearrangement uses TRBV29-1 and TRBJ2-5; the D gene could be TRBD1 or TRBD2 (5 bases each). This CDR3 comprises 16 residues. The V gene lost 0 bases and the J gene lost 3 bases, with 17 bases spanning the gap. Germline CDR1 reads SQVTM; CDR2 reads ANQGSEA. Here the CDR3 DNA reads TGCAGCGTTGAAGATCTTTCCGGGGCCGGGGAAGAGACCCAGTACTTC. It encodes CSVEDLSGAGEETQYF. The variable domain in full, with the rest retrieved from reference TRBV29-1 and TRBJ2-5, is SAVISQKPSRDICQRGTSLTIQCQVDSQVTMMFWYRQQPGQSLTLIATANQGSEATYESGFVIDKFPISRPNLTFSTLTVSNMSPEDSSIYLCSVEDLSGAGEETQYFGPGTRLLVL.

A remark on this clonotype: The junction and the germline gene differ at one end; a read error may be behind it. The chain links TRBV27 to TRBJ1-5; possible D gene TRBD1, 5 bases. Germline CDR1 is MNHEY and CDR2 is SMNVEV (reference sequence). The CDR3 spans 16 residues. The CDR3 DNA follows: TGTGCCAGCAGTTCGCATCAGGGACGGGGCAATCAACCCCAGCATTTT. The encoded protein is CASSSHQGRGNQPQHF.

The CDR3 coding sequence is TGTGCCAGCAGTTGGCGCGGGAGGAATTCCTACGAGCAGTACTTC. Translation gives CASSWRGRNSYEQYF. The genes are TRBV27 and TRBJ2-7; the match to TRBD2 covers 8 bases. The germline V gene has CDR1 MNHEY and CDR2 SMNVEV (reference sequence). CDR3 size: 15 residues. The V segment lost 4 bases and the J segment 1 base; nucleotides outside the gene matches: 6.

The chain couples TRBV6-1 to TRBJ1-1; 7 positions agree with TRBD1. This CDR3 has 13 residues. With V trimmed by 5 bases and J by 12 bases, 12 bases remained unmatched. The germline CDR1 and CDR2 sequences are MNHNS and SASEGT. CDR3 nucleotides: TGTGCCAGCAGTAACAGGGGCAAAGTGGAAACTTTCTTT. Protein sequence: CASSNRGKVETFF.

The genes are TRBV12-3 or TRBV12-4 and TRBJ2-5, with TRBD1 matching over 11 bases. The CDR3 runs 15 residues. The V gene end was trimmed by 4 bases and the J gene end by 5 bases; junction bases not matched to a gene: 6. For the CDR3, the DNA is TGTGCCAGCAGTTCAACCGGGACAGGGGGGGAGACCCAGTACTTC. Translating gives CASSSTGTGGETQYF.

The chain has TRBV7-2 and TRBJ1-2; 9 bases agree with TRBD1. Unmatched junction bases numbered 5, after V lost 4 bases and J lost 8 bases. The length of the CDR3 is 13 residues. Germline values: CDR1 SGHTA, CDR2 FQGNSA. CDR3 DNA: TGTGCCAGCAGCTCCGGACAGGGGAAGGGCTACACCTTC. Protein sequence: CASSSGQGKGYTF.

The chain carries TRBV6-1 and TRBJ1-1; 7 bases map to TRBD1. V shed 6 bases and J 3 bases; nucleotides not matched to a gene: 4. Germline CDR1 reads MNHNS; CDR2 reads SASEGT. This CDR3 is 13 amino acids long. The CDR3: CASSGQVHTEAFF. DNA for the CDR3: TGTGCCAGCAGCGGACAGGTCCACACTGAAGCTTTCTTT.

Only a few counts were recorded for this clonotype. The V call is TRBV6-6, the J call TRBJ2-5, with TRBD1 as a possible D gene (7 bases). Germline V gene sequence: CDR1 MNHNY, CDR2 SVGAGI (reference sequence). V was shortened by 0 bases and J by 4 bases, with 12 bases between the two germline ends. The CDR3 covers 15 residues. In nucleotides, the CDR3 is TGTGCCAGCAGTTACTCGAGACAGGGAGGAGAGACCCAGTACTTC. Encoded protein: CASSYSRQGGETQYF.

The gene calls are TRBV12-3 or TRBV12-4 and TRBJ2-3; D is unresolved. V gave up 1 base and J gave up 2 bases, with 7 bases separating them. The CDR3 loop spans 14 amino acids. For the CDR3, the DNA is TGTGCCAGCAGTTTAGACAGCCCCACAGATACGCAGTATTTT. This codes for CASSLDSPTDTQYF.

This clonotype has just a few counts. The rearrangement joins TRBV18 to TRBJ2-7, with 7 nucleotides matching TRBD2. The CDR3 covers 17 residues. V lost 4 bases and J lost 0; bases outside the gene matches: 12. From germline, CDR1 is KGHSH and CDR2 LQKENI. The DNA of the CDR3 is TGTGCCAGCTCACTACAGGTTTCGCGGGAGTACTCCTACGAGCAGTACTTC. Translated, it gives CASSLQVSREYSYEQYF.

This chain connects TRBV28 to TRBJ2-4; 12 bases are a match to TRBD1. V was pared by 3 bases and J by 3 bases, with 15 bases of the junction left unmatched. The CDR3 has 20 residues. Germline V gene data show CDR1 as MDHEN and CDR2 as SYDVKM. CDR3 nucleotide sequence: TGTGCCAGCAGTTTCTCTCCGGGACAGGGGGCAACCCTTTTCAAAAACATTCAGTACTTC. Residues: CASSFSPGQGATLFKNIQYF.

Ten or more counts support this clonotype. The chain links TRBV3-1 to TRBJ2-6; 7 positions agree with TRBD1. The CDR3 extends over 16 amino acids. J was trimmed by 2 bases and V by 4 bases; bases with no gene match: 5. CDR1 and CDR2 from the germline V gene are LGHDT and YNNKEL (reference sequence). The CDR3 here is CASSPRGTAGANVLTF. CDR3 DNA: TGTGCCAGCAGCCCTAGGGGGACAGCTGGGGCCAACGTCCTGACTTTC.

The chain couples TRBV2 to TRBJ2-3, with D possibly being TRBD1 (6 bases). Germline V gene lookup returns CDR1 SNHLY and CDR2 FYNNEI. V was clipped by 4 bases and J by 2 bases, with 16 bases between them. The CDR3 is made up of 16 amino acids. The CDR3 region has the DNA TGTGCCAGCAGTGGGCAGGACAGCCCGCTCACAGATACGCAGTATTTT. This codes for CASSGQDSPLTDTQYF.

This clonotype was picked up one time. This chain links TRBV20-1 with TRBJ1-4; weak D call: TRBD1 (6 bases). The ends were cut back, 8 bases at V and 7 bases at J, with 29 bases in the middle. Germline V gene lookup returns CDR1 DFQATT and CDR2 SNEGSKA (reference sequence). The CDR3 spans 17 residues. DNA for the CDR3: TGCAGTTCCCGGGAGGGGGGGCGAGATTTTGGTCGTGAAAAACTGTTTTTT. Its protein is CSSREGGRDFGREKLFF.

The chain joins TRBV20-1 to TRBJ1-4, with 8 positions matching TRBD1. V lost 3 bases and J lost 7; bases outside the gene matches: 10. The germline gives CDR1 DFQATT, CDR2 SNEGSKA (reference sequence). CDR3 size: 15 residues. CDR3 sequence reads: CSASATGTGGEKLFF. The CDR3 nucleotides are TGCAGTGCTAGTGCAACCGGGACAGGTGGTGAAAAACTGTTTTTT.

This clonotype was observed a few times. The rearrangement links TRBV20-1 to TRBJ2-5; 7 nucleotides match TRBD2. The length of the CDR3 is 16 residues. V dropped 0 bases and J dropped 4; count of bases not matched to a gene: 11. CDR1 is DFQATT and CDR2 is SNEGSKA in the germline V gene (reference sequence). DNA for the CDR3: TGCAGTGCTAGAGATGCCGCGGGAGTGAGAGCAGAGACCCAGTACTTC. As protein: CSARDAAGVRAETQYF.

Only a few counts were recorded for this clonotype. The V gene is TRBV29-1, the J gene TRBJ2-3; 10 bases match TRBD2. J gave up 4 bases and V 3 bases, and 4 bases lay outside the gene matches. CDR1 is SQVTM, CDR2 ANQGSEA, per germline. This CDR3 contains 14 residues. The CDR3 region is CSVDRLAGADTQYF. The DNA for the CDR3 is TGCAGCGTTGACAGACTAGCGGGTGCAGATACGCAGTATTTT.

The chain combines TRBV27 with TRBJ1-2, with 8 positions matching TRBD1. The CDR3 is made up of 15 amino acids. Per the germline V gene, CDR1 is MNHEY and CDR2 is SMNVEV (reference sequence). V gave up 3 bases and J gave up 0 bases; unmatched junction bases: 3. CDR3 sequence reads: CASSFRTGPNYGYTF. For the CDR3, the DNA is TGTGCCAGCAGTTTTCGGACAGGGCCTAACTATGGCTACACCTTC.

J is TRBJ2-3 and V is TRBV20-1; D may correspond to TRBD1 or TRBD2 (5 bases each). The germline CDR1 and CDR2 sequences are DFQATT and SNEGSKA (reference sequence). Trimming stripped 0 bases from V and 0 bases from J, with 13 bases between. This CDR3 region has 16 residues. The CDR3 nucleotides are TGCAGTGCTAGAGATCTAGAGGGGCCTAGCACAGATACGCAGTATTTT. Protein: CSARDLEGPSTDTQYF.

This clonotype showed up just a few times. The V gene is TRBV20-1, the J gene TRBJ2-5; 9 bases map to TRBD2. CDR1 is DFQATT, CDR2 SNEGSKA, per germline (reference sequence). V shed 1 base and J 4 bases; nucleotides not matched to a gene: 4. This CDR3 has 14 residues. In DNA form, the CDR3 reads TGCAGTGCTAGAGTAGCGGGGGCGGGAGAGACCCAGTACTTC. This gives the protein CSARVAGAGETQYF.

CDR3 bases: TGTGCCAGCAGCCCGATGACCTTCTCTGGGGCCAACGTCCTGACTTTC. Amino acid sequence: CASSPMTFSGANVLTF. V usage is TRBV3-1 and J usage is TRBJ2-6; D is uncertain. Trimming left V 4 bases short and J 0 bases short, with 10 bases between. This CDR3 contains 16 residues. Germline CDR1 reads LGHDT; CDR2 reads YNNKEL (reference sequence).

The chain is built from TRBV29-1 and TRBJ2-5, with 14 bases that match TRBD2. The J call may be in error: the DNA end matches TRBJ2-7 better. Germline V gene data show CDR1 as SQVTM and CDR2 as ANQGSEA. The CDR3 runs to 15 residues. The CDR3 loop reads CSVESGLAGGGEQYF. CDR3 bases: TGCAGCGTTGAATCCGGACTAGCGGGAGGCGGCGAGCAGTACTTC.

This clonotype was counted only a few times. The chain links TRBV20-1 to TRBJ2-5; D call uncertain. TRBJ2-7 matches the DNA end more closely, so the J call is doubtful. The CDR3 runs 13 residues. CDR1 DFQATT and CDR2 SNEGSKA come from the germline V gene (reference sequence). DNA for the CDR3: TGCAGTGCCAGGTTGGAAGGTTCGTACGAGCAGTACTTC. Protein product: CSARLEGSYEQYF.

This clonotype has just a few counts. V and J are TRBV18 and TRBJ2-7; TRBD1 agrees at 9 bases. The CDR3 is 16 residues long. The V gene's germline CDR1 is KGHSH and CDR2 LQKENI. Trimming removed 3 bases from V and 6 bases from J; junction bases left unmatched: 12. The chain's CDR3 is CASSPWVVGTGSEQYF. The CDR3 DNA reads as TGTGCCAGCTCACCCTGGGTTGTGGGGACAGGGAGCGAGCAGTACTTC.

Only a few counts were recorded for this clonotype. The rearrangement joins TRBV10-3 to TRBJ1-4, with 7 positions matching TRBD1. The CDR3 extends over 14 amino acids. Per germline, CDR1 ENHRY and CDR2 SYGVKD. V lost 2 bases and J lost 6; bases outside the gene matches: 3. Here the CDR3 DNA reads TGTGCCATCAGTGAGGCAGGGGGAGATGAAAAACTGTTTTTT. Translation: CAISEAGGDEKLFF.